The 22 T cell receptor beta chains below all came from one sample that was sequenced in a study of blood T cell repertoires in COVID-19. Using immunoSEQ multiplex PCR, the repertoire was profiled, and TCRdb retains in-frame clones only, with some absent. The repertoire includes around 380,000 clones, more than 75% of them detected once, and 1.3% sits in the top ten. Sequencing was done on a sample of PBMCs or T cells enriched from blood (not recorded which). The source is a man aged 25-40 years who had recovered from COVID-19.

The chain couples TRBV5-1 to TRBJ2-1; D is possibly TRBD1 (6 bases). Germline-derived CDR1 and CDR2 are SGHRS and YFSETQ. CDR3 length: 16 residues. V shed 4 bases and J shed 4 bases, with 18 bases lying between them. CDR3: CASSPSTGIVYNEQFF. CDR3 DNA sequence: TGCGCCAGCAGCCCCTCAACAGGGATAGTTTACAATGAGCAGTTCTTC.

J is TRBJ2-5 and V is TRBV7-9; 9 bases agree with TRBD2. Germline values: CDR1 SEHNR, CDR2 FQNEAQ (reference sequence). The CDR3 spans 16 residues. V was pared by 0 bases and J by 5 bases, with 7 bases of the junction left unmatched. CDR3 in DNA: TGTGCCAGCAGCTTAGCGGCGGGGGGGACCGGGGAGACCCAGTACTTC. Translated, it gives CASSLAAGGTGETQYF.

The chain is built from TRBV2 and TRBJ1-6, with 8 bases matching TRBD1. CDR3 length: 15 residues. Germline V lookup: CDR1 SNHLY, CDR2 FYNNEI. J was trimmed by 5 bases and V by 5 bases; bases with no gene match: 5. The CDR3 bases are TGTGCCAGCAGTCTTTCAGGGGGCGATAATTCACCCCTCCACTTT. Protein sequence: CASSLSGGDNSPLHF.

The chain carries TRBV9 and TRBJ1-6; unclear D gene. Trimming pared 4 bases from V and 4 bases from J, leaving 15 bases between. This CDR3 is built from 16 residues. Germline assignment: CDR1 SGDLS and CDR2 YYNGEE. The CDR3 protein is CASSPREGSYNSPLHF. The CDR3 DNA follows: TGTGCCAGCAGCCCCCGGGAGGGAAGTTATAATTCACCCCTCCACTTT.

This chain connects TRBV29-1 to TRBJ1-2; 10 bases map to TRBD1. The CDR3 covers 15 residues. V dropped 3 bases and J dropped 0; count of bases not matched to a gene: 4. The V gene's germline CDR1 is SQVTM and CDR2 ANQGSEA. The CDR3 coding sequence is TGCAGCGTTGAGGACAGGGGGTTAGCTAACTATGGCTACACCTTC. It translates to CSVEDRGLANYGYTF.

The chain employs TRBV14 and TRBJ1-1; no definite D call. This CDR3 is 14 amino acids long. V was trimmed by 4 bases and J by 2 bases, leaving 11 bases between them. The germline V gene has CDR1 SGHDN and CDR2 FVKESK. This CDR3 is CASSPQVLNTEAFF. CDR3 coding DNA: TGTGCCAGCAGCCCTCAAGTTCTAAACACTGAAGCTTTCTTT.

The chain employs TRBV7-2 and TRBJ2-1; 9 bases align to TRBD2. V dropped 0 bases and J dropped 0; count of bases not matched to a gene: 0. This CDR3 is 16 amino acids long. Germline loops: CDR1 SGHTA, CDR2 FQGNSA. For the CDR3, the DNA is TGTGCCAGCAGCTTAGCGCGGGGGGGCTCCTACAATGAGCAGTTCTTC. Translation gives CASSLARGGSYNEQFF. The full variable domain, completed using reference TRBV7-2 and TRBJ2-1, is GAGVSQSPSNKVTEKGKDVELRCDPISGHTALYWYRQSLGQGLEFLIYFQGNSAPDKSGLPSDRFSAERTGGSVSTLTIQRTQQEDSAVYLCASSLARGGSYNEQFFGPGTRLTVL.

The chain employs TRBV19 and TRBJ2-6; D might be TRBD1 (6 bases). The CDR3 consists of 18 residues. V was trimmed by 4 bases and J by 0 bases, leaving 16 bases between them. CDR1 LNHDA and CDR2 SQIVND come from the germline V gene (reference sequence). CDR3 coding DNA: TGTGCCAGTAGTAAGGACAGCCCATTTAGCTCTGGGGCCAACGTCCTGACTTTC. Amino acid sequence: CASSKDSPFSSGANVLTF. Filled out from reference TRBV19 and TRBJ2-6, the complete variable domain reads DGGITQSPKYLFRKEGQNVTLSCEQNLNHDAMYWYRQDPGQGLRLIYYSQIVNDFQKGDIAEGYSVSREKKESFPLTVTSAQKNPTAFYLCASSKDSPFSSGANVLTFGAGSRLTVL.

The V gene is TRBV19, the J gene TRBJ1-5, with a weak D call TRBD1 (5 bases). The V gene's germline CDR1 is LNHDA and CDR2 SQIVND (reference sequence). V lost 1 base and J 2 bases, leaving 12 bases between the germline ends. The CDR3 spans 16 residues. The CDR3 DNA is TGTGCCAGTAGTATAGGCCCGGGGGTGGGCAATCAGCCCCAGCATTTT. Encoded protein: CASSIGPGVGNQPQHF.

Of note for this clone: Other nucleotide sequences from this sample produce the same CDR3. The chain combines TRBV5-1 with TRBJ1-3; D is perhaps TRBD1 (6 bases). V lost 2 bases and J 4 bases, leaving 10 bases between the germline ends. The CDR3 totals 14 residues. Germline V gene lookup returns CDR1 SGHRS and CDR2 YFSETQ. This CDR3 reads CASSLGQHGNTIYF. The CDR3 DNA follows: TGCGCCAGCAGCTTAGGACAGCACGGAAACACCATATATTTT.

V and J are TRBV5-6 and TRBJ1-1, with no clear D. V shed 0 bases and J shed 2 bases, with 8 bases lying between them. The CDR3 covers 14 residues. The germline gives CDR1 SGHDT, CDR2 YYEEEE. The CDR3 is CASSLDPVNTEAFF. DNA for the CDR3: TGTGCCAGCAGCTTGGATCCGGTTAACACTGAAGCTTTCTTT.

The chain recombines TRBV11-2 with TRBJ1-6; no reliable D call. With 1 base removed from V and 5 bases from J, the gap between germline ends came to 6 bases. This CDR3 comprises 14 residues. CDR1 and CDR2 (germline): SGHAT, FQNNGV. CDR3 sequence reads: CASSLGQDNSPLHF. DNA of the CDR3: TGTGCCAGCAGCTTAGGACAAGATAATTCACCCCTCCACTTT. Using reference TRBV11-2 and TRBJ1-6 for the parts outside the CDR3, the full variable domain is EAGVAQSPRYKIIEKRQSVAFWCNPISGHATLYWYQQILGQGPKLLIQFQNNGVVDDSQLPKDRFSAERLKGVDSTLKIQPAKLEDSAVYLCASSLGQDNSPLHFGNGTRLTVT.

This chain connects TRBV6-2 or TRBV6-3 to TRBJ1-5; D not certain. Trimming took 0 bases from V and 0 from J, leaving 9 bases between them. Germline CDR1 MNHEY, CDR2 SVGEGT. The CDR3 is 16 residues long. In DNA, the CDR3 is TGTGCCAGCAGTTACTCGCCCCAGATTAGCAATCAGCCCCAGCATTTT. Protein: CASSYSPQISNQPQHF.

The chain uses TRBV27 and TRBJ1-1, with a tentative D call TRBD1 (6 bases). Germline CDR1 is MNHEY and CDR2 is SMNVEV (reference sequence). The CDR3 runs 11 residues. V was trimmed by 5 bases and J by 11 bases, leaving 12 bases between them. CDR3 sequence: CASSGGRGAFF. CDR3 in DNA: TGTGCCAGCAGTGGGGGCCGAGGGGCTTTCTTT.

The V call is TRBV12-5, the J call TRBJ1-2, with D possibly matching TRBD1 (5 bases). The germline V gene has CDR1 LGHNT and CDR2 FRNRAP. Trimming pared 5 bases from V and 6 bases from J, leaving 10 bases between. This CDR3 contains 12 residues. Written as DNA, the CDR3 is TGTGCTAGTGGTGGCTGGGGGGATGGCTACACCTTC. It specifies CASGGWGDGYTF.

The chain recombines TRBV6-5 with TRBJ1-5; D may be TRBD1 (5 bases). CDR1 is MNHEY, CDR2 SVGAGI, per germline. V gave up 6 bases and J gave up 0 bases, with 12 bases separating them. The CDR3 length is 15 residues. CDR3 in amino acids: CASRPTENSNQPQHF. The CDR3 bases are TGTGCCAGCAGGCCGACAGAGAATAGCAATCAGCCCCAGCATTTT.

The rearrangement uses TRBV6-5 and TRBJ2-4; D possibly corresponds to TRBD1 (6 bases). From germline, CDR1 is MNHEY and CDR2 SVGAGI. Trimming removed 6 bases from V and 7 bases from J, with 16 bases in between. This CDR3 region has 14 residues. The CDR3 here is CASSPLLGANIQYF. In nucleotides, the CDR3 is TGTGCCAGCAGCCCACTTCTGGGGGCCAACATTCAGTACTTC.

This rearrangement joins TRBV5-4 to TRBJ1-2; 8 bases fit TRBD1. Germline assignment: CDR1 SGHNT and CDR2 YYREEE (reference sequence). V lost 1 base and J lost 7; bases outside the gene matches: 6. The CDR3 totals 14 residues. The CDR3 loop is CASSLLTGAAGYTF. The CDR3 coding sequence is TGTGCCAGCAGCTTGCTGACAGGGGCCGCTGGCTACACCTTC.

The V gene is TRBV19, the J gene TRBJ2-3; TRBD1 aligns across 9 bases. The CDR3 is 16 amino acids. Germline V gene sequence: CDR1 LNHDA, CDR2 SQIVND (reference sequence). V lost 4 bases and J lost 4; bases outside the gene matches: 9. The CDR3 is CASSNTGGAVADTQYF. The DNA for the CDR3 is TGTGCCAGTAGTAACACAGGGGGCGCAGTCGCAGATACGCAGTATTTT.

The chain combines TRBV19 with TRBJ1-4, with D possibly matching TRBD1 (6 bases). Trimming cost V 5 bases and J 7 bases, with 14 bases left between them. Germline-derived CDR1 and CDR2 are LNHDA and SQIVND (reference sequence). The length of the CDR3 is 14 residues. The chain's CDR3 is CASSPQGLAEKLFF. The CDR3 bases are TGTGCCAGTAGTCCTCAGGGGTTAGCTGAAAAACTGTTTTTT. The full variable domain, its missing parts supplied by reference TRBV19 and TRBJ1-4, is DGGITQSPKYLFRKEGQNVTLSCEQNLNHDAMYWYRQDPGQGLRLIYYSQIVNDFQKGDIAEGYSVSREKKESFPLTVTSAQKNPTAFYLCASSPQGLAEKLFFGSGTQLSVL.

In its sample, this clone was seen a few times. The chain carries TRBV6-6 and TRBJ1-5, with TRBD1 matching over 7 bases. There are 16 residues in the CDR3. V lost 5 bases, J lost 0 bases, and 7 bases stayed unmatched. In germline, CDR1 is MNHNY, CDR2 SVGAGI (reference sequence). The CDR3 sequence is CASSRQGPLSNQPQHF. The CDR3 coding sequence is TGTGCCAGCAGTCGACAGGGCCCCCTTAGCAATCAGCCCCAGCATTTT.

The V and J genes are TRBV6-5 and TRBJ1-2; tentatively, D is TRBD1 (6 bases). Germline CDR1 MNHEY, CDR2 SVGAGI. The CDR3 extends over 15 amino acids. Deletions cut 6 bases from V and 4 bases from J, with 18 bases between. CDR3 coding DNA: TGTGCCAGCAGGAGCACCGGACAGCCGACCTATGGCTACACCTTC. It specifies CASRSTGQPTYGYTF.